This T cell receptor (beta chain) derives from a study of blood T cell repertoires in COVID-19. Study at large: The study drew acute and convalescent COVID-19 samples from the United States, Italy and Spain.

This clone appeared once. Methods used by the authors: Quantification of nucleated cells was approximated via reference gene primer amplification. Generated by immunoSEQ multiplex PCR, the TCRdb table keeps only in-frame clones and is missing some. V, J and clone size reflect that table, while D and trimming were determined from the DNA. The table has approximately 150,000 clones, 65% to 85% seen once. Trimming stripped 0 bases from V and 8 bases from J, with 14 bases between. The germline V gene has CDR1 MNHNS and CDR2 SASEGT. The length of the CDR3 is 15 residues. This rearrangement joins TRBV6-1 to TRBJ2-1, with D tentatively TRBD1 (5 bases). The sequence came from a man between 65 and 85 years old with active or convalescent COVID-19. Sequences were obtained from peripheral blood. The CDR3 nucleotides read TGTGCCAGCAGTGAAGCGGGGCGTCCTCGGGATGAGCAGTTCTTC. It codes for CASSEAGRPRDEQFF.